These T cell receptor beta chains were read from a single sample in a study of T cell responses to AZD1222 COVID-19 vaccine. The protocol was immunoSEQ multiplex PCR, while the TCRdb copy is restricted to in-frame clones and leaves out a portion. The sample lists some 100,000 clones, roughly 90% occurring once. The starting material was peripheral blood, obtained on day 0 of AZD1222 vaccination. The receptors stem from an adult in good health. Each CDR3 is given without its conserved first and last residue. A D gene is named only where the DNA matches it firmly.

v_gene: TRBV5-4; d_gene: TRBD1; CDR3aa: ASSTRQGRDGYT
v_gene: TRBV3-1/TRBV3-2; d_gene: TRBD1; CDR3aa: ASKQGMNSPLH
v_gene: TRBV27; d_gene: TRBD1; CDR3aa: ASSPRGQTNTEAF
v_gene: TRBV28; d_gene: TRBD1; CDR3aa: ASSETGIYEQY
v_gene: TRBV6-5; d_gene: .; CDR3aa: ASSYRDMNTEAF
v_gene: TRBV9; d_gene: .; CDR3aa: ASSPRAQRGTDTQY
v_gene: TRBV12-5; d_gene: .; CDR3aa: ASGISGKSRPLNYGYT
v_gene: TRBV5-4; d_gene: TRBD1; CDR3aa: ASLNRGLRGYT
v_gene: TRBV5-4; d_gene: .; CDR3aa: ASSLQGLGELF
v_gene: TRBV19; d_gene: TRBD1; CDR3aa: ASIGQGFNYGYT
v_gene: TRBV7-7; d_gene: .; CDR3aa: ASSLGTGLGEKLF
v_gene: TRBV7-9; d_gene: TRBD1; CDR3aa: ASSSGQGQH
v_gene: TRBV19; d_gene: .; CDR3aa: ASSIESGGPYEQY
v_gene: TRBV2; d_gene: TRBD1; CDR3aa: ASTLQGAQPQH
v_gene: TRBV11-2; d_gene: .; CDR3aa: ASSLGARNSPLH
v_gene: TRBV20-1; d_gene: .; CDR3aa: SASPTTEAF
v_gene: TRBV6-5; d_gene: .; CDR3aa: ASSGVGVEAF
v_gene: TRBV11-2; d_gene: .; CDR3aa: ASSLARQLSSYEQY
v_gene: TRBV6-5; d_gene: .; CDR3aa: ASRAGARANTEAF
v_gene: TRBV14; d_gene: .; CDR3aa: ASSQNLNEKLF
v_gene: TRBV27; d_gene: .; CDR3aa: ASSSNRDVRYEQY
v_gene: TRBV24-1; d_gene: .; CDR3aa: ATSGNGYEQY
v_gene: TRBV7-2; d_gene: .; CDR3aa: ASSPQGANSPLH
v_gene: TRBV4-2; d_gene: TRBD1; CDR3aa: ASSQEPTGETERATNEKLF
v_gene: TRBV4-3; d_gene: .; CDR3aa: ASSQDSKVANTGELF
v_gene: TRBV7-2; d_gene: TRBD1; CDR3aa: ASSLAHRGRKDYGYT
v_gene: TRBV7-6; d_gene: TRBD2; CDR3aa: ASSLDSGEAYEQY
v_gene: TRBV7-2; d_gene: .; CDR3aa: ASSLRQRNYGYT
v_gene: TRBV4-3; d_gene: TRBD1; CDR3aa: ASSQDGQVTYEQY
v_gene: TRBV4-1; d_gene: TRBD1; CDR3aa: ASSQGDRVYYEQY
v_gene: TRBV10-3; d_gene: TRBD1; CDR3aa: AISVDRDSPLH
v_gene: TRBV20-1; d_gene: .; CDR3aa: SASDGANYGYT
v_gene: TRBV5-4; d_gene: .; CDR3aa: ASSLPIPRRQGGGYT
v_gene: TRBV3-1/TRBV3-2; d_gene: .; CDR3aa: ASMDLRDVGQEQY
v_gene: TRBV5-1; d_gene: .; CDR3aa: ASSLDGRAGNTIY
v_gene: TRBV19; d_gene: TRBD1; CDR3aa: ASSNTGAIYGYT
v_gene: TRBV11-2; d_gene: TRBD2; CDR3aa: ASSRSGGYSYEQY
v_gene: TRBV6-5; d_gene: .; CDR3aa: ASNLGLNSPLH
v_gene: TRBV2; d_gene: .; CDR3aa: ASSRAGAEQY
v_gene: TRBV7-2; d_gene: TRBD2; CDR3aa: ASSLGLTSGGAQETQY
v_gene: TRBV6-5; d_gene: .; CDR3aa: ASSYGGLSKGETQY
v_gene: TRBV18; d_gene: .; CDR3aa: ASSPLQVRGSNQPQH
v_gene: TRBV19; d_gene: .; CDR3aa: ASSIRRAGNQPQH
v_gene: TRBV5-5; d_gene: .; CDR3aa: ASRQGPSYNEQF
v_gene: TRBV15; d_gene: .; CDR3aa: ATSRLGDTQY
v_gene: TRBV6-2/TRBV6-3; d_gene: .; CDR3aa: ASSFGEGASSPLH
v_gene: TRBV24-1; d_gene: .; CDR3aa: ATSGRRFDTQY
v_gene: TRBV7-2; d_gene: .; CDR3aa: ASSSIRDTYEQY
v_gene: TRBV6-5; d_gene: .; CDR3aa: ASASGQNYGYT
v_gene: TRBV19; d_gene: TRBD2; CDR3aa: ASSITGLAGGADTGELF
v_gene: TRBV9; d_gene: .; CDR3aa: ASSAAQGPPLH
v_gene: TRBV7-9; d_gene: .; CDR3aa: ASTQESTNEKLF
v_gene: TRBV6-5; d_gene: .; CDR3aa: ASIPDVRSPLH
v_gene: TRBV6-1; d_gene: TRBD2; CDR3aa: ASSANRGSGGATDTQY